This TCR beta chain comes out of a study of blood T cells in healthy people across ages. General study findings and limits: Significant beta diversity loss was already apparent by age roughly 40, declining roughly linearly.

Trimming left V 3 bases short and J 2 bases short, with 11 bases between. The CDR3 is 14 residues long. Germline V gives CDR1 DFQATT, CDR2 SNEGSKA (reference sequence). With respect to this clonotype: Its specificity is unknown.

PCR was performed a second time for about 7 to 12 cycles using a sample-barcoded 5' primer and a J-beta primer mix. Each cDNA molecule was tagged by a template-switch adaptor with 12 random nucleotides. Via MiXCR, TCRdb re-called the 5' RACE reads, giving one row per CDR3 protein. In the table there are approximately 350,000 distinct CDR3 sequences, 50% to 60% of which are singletons. Collection of ten milliliters of peripheral blood was performed for each donor. The genes are TRBV20-1 and TRBJ1-5; a weak D match, TRBD1 (6 bases). Sequences were obtained from blood. This TCR came from a man between 60 and 75 years old in good health. The CDR3 DNA follows: TGCAGTGCTAGGCCCAACAGGGGCAATCAGCCCCAGCATTTT. Its protein product is CSARPNRGNQPQHF.